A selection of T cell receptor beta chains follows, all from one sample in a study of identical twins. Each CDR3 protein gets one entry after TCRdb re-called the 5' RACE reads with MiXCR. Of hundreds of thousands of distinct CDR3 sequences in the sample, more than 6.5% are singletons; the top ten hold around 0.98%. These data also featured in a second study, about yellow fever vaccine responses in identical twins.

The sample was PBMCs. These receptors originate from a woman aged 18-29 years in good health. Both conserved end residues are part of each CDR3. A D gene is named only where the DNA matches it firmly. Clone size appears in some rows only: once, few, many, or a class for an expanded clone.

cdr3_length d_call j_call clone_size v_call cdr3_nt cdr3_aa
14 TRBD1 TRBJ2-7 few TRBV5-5 TGTGCCAGCAGCCAGGGGGAAGTGTACTACGAGCAGTACTTC CASSQGEVYYEQYF
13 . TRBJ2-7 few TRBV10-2 TGCGCCAGCAGAGAGGGCGGGGAGTACGAGCAGTACTTC CASREGGEYEQYF
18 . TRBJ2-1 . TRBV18 TGTGCCAGCTCACCAAGAAGTCTGTCGGAGGGGGCCTACAATGAGCAGTTCTTC CASSPRSLSEGAYNEQFF
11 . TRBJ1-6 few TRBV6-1 TGTGCCAGCACCTTGGGTTCACCCCTCCACTTT CASTLGSPLHF
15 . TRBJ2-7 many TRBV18 TGTGCCAGCTCACCAGTCAGCGACAAATCCTACGAGCAGTACTTC CASSPVSDKSYEQYF
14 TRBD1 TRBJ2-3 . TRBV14 TGTGCCAGCAGCCTGGGACAGTGTGGAGATACGCAGTATTTT CASSLGQCGDTQYF
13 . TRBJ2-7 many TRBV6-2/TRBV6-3 TGTGCCAGCAGTTTCGGTTGGAACTACGAGCAGTACTTC CASSFGWNYEQYF
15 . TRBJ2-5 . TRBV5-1 TGCGCCAGCAGCTTCGGCCGCGAGGGACAAGAGACCCAGTACTTC CASSFGREGQETQYF
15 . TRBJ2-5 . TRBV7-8 TGTGCCAGCAGCCAGACGTTGGGGGCCCAAGAGACCCAGTACTTC CASSQTLGAQETQYF
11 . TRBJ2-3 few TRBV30 TGTGCCTGGCCGGACGGGGATACGCAGTATTTT CAWPDGDTQYF
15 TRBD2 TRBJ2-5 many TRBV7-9 TGTGCCAGCAGCTTGGGACTAGCGCGAGGAGAGACCCAGTACTTC CASSLGLARGETQYF
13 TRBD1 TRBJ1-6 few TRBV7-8 TGTGCCAGCAGCATTCCAGGGGGTTCACCCCTCCACTTT CASSIPGGSPLHF
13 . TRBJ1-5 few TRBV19 TGTGCCAGTAGTGGCCTGGGATTTCAGCCCCAGCATTTT CASSGLGFQPQHF
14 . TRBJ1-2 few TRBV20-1 TGCAGTGCTGGGGGGACGCTCTGGACCTATGGCTACACCTTC CSAGGTLWTYGYTF
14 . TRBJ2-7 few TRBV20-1 TGCAGCGCTAGGGGCCTTTGGTCTACCTTGGAGCAGTACTTC CSARGLWSTLEQYF
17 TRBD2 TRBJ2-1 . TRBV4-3 TGCGCCAGCAGCCGACTAGCGGGAGGGGGATCCTACAATGAGCAGTTCTTC CASSRLAGGGSYNEQFF
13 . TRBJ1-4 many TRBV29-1 TGCAGCGTTACCGGAGGGATTAATGAAAAACTGTTTTTT CSVTGGINEKLFF